What follows are 4 T cell receptor beta chains derived from one specimen sequenced in a study of vaccination and CD4 T cells after COVID-19. Cultured CD4+ T-cell DNA underwent Oncomine TCR Beta short-read sequencing. TCRdb reprocessed the PCR reads via MiXCR and lists one record per CDR3 protein. The sample has under 15,000 distinct CDR3 sequences; approximately 60% are singletons. These receptors have no identified antigens. The sample's treatment: roughly ten-day PBMC culture with coronavirus spike peptide pools or control peptides (ViraFEST assay). Input material: CD4+ T cells from blood, cultured in vitro. The receptors shown here come from a human donor who had recovered from COVID-19.

This clonotype was recorded a few times. The chain uses TRBV12-3 or TRBV12-4 and TRBJ2-3, with D perhaps TRBD1 or TRBD2 (5 bases each). Trimming left V 6 bases short and J 1 base short, with 20 bases between. The CDR3 has 17 residues. The CDR3 here is CASSHGLTRGGTDTQYF. The CDR3 DNA sequence: TGTGCCAGCAGCCACGGACTTACGAGAGGGGGCACAGATACGCAGTATTTT.

This clonotype has just a few counts. CDR3 DNA sequence: TGTGCCAGCAGCCCTAACGTGGGAGCAAACATTCAGTACTTC. It codes for CASSPNVGANIQYF. This chain links TRBV7-2 with TRBJ2-4, with a weak D call TRBD2 (5 bases). Trimming took off 5 bases at V and 6 bases at J, with 14 bases between the two ends. This CDR3 is 14 amino acids long. The germline CDR1 and CDR2 sequences are SGHTA and FQGNSA. The full variable domain, completed using reference TRBV7-2 and TRBJ2-4, is GAGVSQSPSNKVTEKGKDVELRCDPISGHTALYWYRQSLGQGLEFLIYFQGNSAPDKSGLPSDRFSAERTGGSVSTLTIQRTQQEDSAVYLCASSPNVGANIQYFGAGTRLSVL.

The gene calls are TRBV6-1 and TRBJ2-7, with 11 bases identical to TRBD2. The V gene's germline CDR1 is MNHNS and CDR2 SASEGT. The CDR3 loop spans 17 amino acids. After removal of 1 base from V and 1 base from J, the junction contained 6 bases not matched to a gene. Written as DNA, the CDR3 is TGTGCCAGCAGTGAAGGGGTAGCGGGAGGGTTATCCTACGAGCAGTACTTC. Translating it yields CASSEGVAGGLSYEQYF.

V usage is TRBV18 and J usage is TRBJ2-7, with 13 bases matching TRBD2. Germline V gene data show CDR1 as KGHSH and CDR2 as LQKENI. The CDR3 has 14 residues. V lost 6 bases, J lost 7 bases, and 6 bases stayed unmatched. CDR3 protein: CASSGTSGAGEQYF. DNA of the CDR3: TGTGCCAGCTCGGGGACTAGCGGGGCAGGGGAGCAGTACTTC.